The next 17 T cell receptor beta chains were all read from a single sample in a study of T cell responses to AZD1222 COVID-19 vaccine. The data were produced by immunoSEQ multiplex PCR, yet TCRdb's version contains in-frame clones alone and is incomplete. The data show about 73,000 clones, about nine tenths seen once. This material consisted of peripheral blood, taken on day 0 of AZD1222 vaccination. The receptors were gathered from an adult in good health.

The CDR3 sequence: CASSRQGGSTYGYTF. CDR3 sequence (DNA): TGTGCCAGCAGCCGCCAGGGAGGGTCAACGTATGGCTACACCTTC. The chain is built from TRBV6-5 and TRBJ1-2; D is perhaps TRBD1 (5 bases). Germline-derived CDR1 and CDR2 are MNHEY and SVGAGI. V was shortened by 6 bases and J by 5 bases, with 19 bases between the two germline ends. The CDR3 covers 15 residues.

V usage is TRBV19 and J usage is TRBJ2-1; perhaps TRBD1 as D (5 bases). Germline CDR1 LNHDA, CDR2 SQIVND (reference sequence). CDR3 size: 15 residues. V was shortened by 3 bases and J by 4 bases, with 13 bases between the two germline ends. This CDR3 reads CASSIVQVPYNEQFF. Here the CDR3 DNA reads TGTGCCAGTAGTATTGTACAGGTTCCGTACAATGAGCAGTTCTTC.

A single count supports this clone. V is TRBV14 and J is TRBJ1-2; TRBD1 agrees at 8 bases. The ends lost 3 bases at V and 4 bases at J; junction bases unmatched: 1. This CDR3 is built from 13 residues. Germline lookup yields CDR1 SGHDN and CDR2 FVKESK. CDR3 in DNA: TGTGCCAGCAGCCAGGACAGGGCCTATGGCTACACCTTC. Protein product: CASSQDRAYGYTF. Drawing the rest from reference TRBV14 and TRBJ1-2, the complete variable domain is EAGVTQFPSHSVIEKGQTVTLRCDPISGHDNLYWYRRVMGKEIKFLLHFVKESKQDESGMPNNRFLAERTGGTYSTLKVQPAELEDSGVYFCASSQDRAYGYTFGSGTRLTVV.

The rearrangement joins TRBV7-2 to TRBJ1-2; D may be TRBD1 (6 bases). V was pared by 5 bases and J by 4 bases, with 11 bases between. CDR3 size: 13 residues. CDR1 and CDR2 (germline): SGHTA, FQGNSA. In DNA form, the CDR3 reads TGTGCCAGCAGCAACACAGGGTTCTATGGCTACACCTTC. This codes for CASSNTGFYGYTF. The full variable domain, with the rest looked up from reference TRBV7-2 and TRBJ1-2, is GAGVSQSPSNKVTEKGKDVELRCDPISGHTALYWYRQSLGQGLEFLIYFQGNSAPDKSGLPSDRFSAERTGGSVSTLTIQRTQQEDSAVYLCASSNTGFYGYTFGSGTRLTVV.

The chain recombines TRBV6-5 with TRBJ2-7, with no clear D. This CDR3 is built from 14 residues. The V end was cut by 2 bases, the J end by 7 bases, with 15 bases between. Germline CDR1 is MNHEY and CDR2 is SVGAGI. The CDR3 DNA sequence: TGTGCCAGCAGTTACATCTCGAAGTCGGTTGAGCAGTACTTC. It yields the protein CASSYISKSVEQYF.

V usage is TRBV5-5 and J usage is TRBJ1-5; TRBD1 is a possible D gene (6 bases). CDR1 SGHKS and CDR2 YYEKEE come from the germline V gene (reference sequence). This CDR3 has 16 residues. V was pared by 2 bases and J by 2 bases, with 14 bases between. Written as DNA, the CDR3 is TGTGCCAGCAGCTTAGTGGAACAGGGTCGCAATCAGCCCCAGCATTTT. Encoded protein: CASSLVEQGRNQPQHF.

The chain joins TRBV12-3 or TRBV12-4 to TRBJ2-2; D gene unclear. This CDR3 contains 12 residues. Trimming removed 6 bases from V and 8 bases from J, with 10 bases in between. In DNA form, the CDR3 reads TGTGCCAGCAGCCCCCAAGCTGGGGAGCTGTTTTTT. This codes for CASSPQAGELFF.

This clone was counted a few times. The CDR3 DNA is TGCGCCAGCAGCATCCGACTAGCGGGAGGCGCCAGCACAGATACGCAGTATTTT. As protein: CASSIRLAGGASTDTQYF. The chain couples TRBV5-1 to TRBJ2-3; TRBD2 agrees at 13 bases. The CDR3 runs 18 residues. V shed 4 bases and J 0 bases; nucleotides not matched to a gene: 8. Germline CDR1 is SGHRS and CDR2 is YFSETQ.

The chain uses TRBV6-5 and TRBJ2-2, with D unresolved. CDR3 size: 13 residues. CDR1 and CDR2 from the germline V gene are MNHEY and SVGAGI. The V end lost 10 bases, the J end lost 0 bases, and 9 bases lay between the germline ends. CDR3 sequence: CAITATNTGELFF. DNA for the CDR3: TGTGCCATAACAGCTACGAACACCGGGGAGCTGTTTTTT.

The chain couples TRBV28 to TRBJ2-4; 8 nucleotides agree with TRBD1. CDR1 is MDHEN, CDR2 SYDVKM, per germline. The junction had 14 bases not matched to a gene; V was cut back by 10 bases and J by 0 bases. The CDR3 spans 17 residues. CDR3 sequence reads: CATPGQGDRIAKNIQYF. DNA of the CDR3: TGTGCCACCCCTGGACAGGGAGACCGAATAGCCAAAAACATTCAGTACTTC.

V is TRBV6-5 and J is TRBJ1-6, with TRBD1 matching 10 bases. V was pared by 5 bases and J by 11 bases, with 6 bases of the junction left unmatched. From germline, CDR1 is MNHEY and CDR2 SVGAGI. This CDR3 contains 14 residues. Written as DNA, the CDR3 is TGTGCCAGCAGTCGGGACAGGGGATTGCCACCCCTCCACTTT. Amino acid sequence: CASSRDRGLPPLHF.

This chain connects TRBV4-1 to TRBJ2-2, with D perhaps TRBD1 (5 bases). This CDR3 has 15 amino acids. Germline CDR1 is MGHRA and CDR2 is YSYEKL. With 1 base removed from V and 6 bases from J, the gap between germline ends came to 12 bases. In DNA form, the CDR3 reads TGCGCCAGCAGCCAAGTATCTCAGGGTTCCGGGGAGCTGTTTTTT. Amino acids: CASSQVSQGSGELFF.

The chain has TRBV7-3 and TRBJ2-5, with TRBD2 matching 7 bases. The trim removed 1 base at V and 5 bases at J, leaving 1 base unmatched. Per germline, CDR1 SGHTA and CDR2 FQGTGA. The CDR3 has 13 amino acids. The CDR3 here is CASSLRRGETQYF. The CDR3 DNA follows: TGTGCCAGCAGCTTAAGGCGGGGGGAGACCCAGTACTTC.

This clone was observed many times. This chain joins TRBV5-4 and TRBJ1-2; possible D gene TRBD1, 6 bases. Looked up from germline, CDR1 is SGHNT and CDR2 is YYREEE (reference sequence). Trimming pared 0 bases from V and 4 bases from J, leaving 7 bases between. The length of the CDR3 is 13 residues. DNA of the CDR3: TGTGCCAGCAGCTTGGGGACAGTCTATGGCTACACCTTC. Its protein is CASSLGTVYGYTF.

V usage is TRBV19 and J usage is TRBJ1-2; TRBD1 matches 8 bases. The germline gives CDR1 LNHDA, CDR2 SQIVND (reference sequence). The CDR3 consists of 16 residues. The J segment lost 4 bases and the V segment lost 3 bases, leaving 10 bases of the junction unmatched. Written as DNA, the CDR3 is TGTGCCAGTAGTATGGGACTGGACAGGGCCATCTATGGCTACACCTTC. It translates to CASSMGLDRAIYGYTF.

In this sample, this clone turned up once. This sequence joins TRBV9 and TRBJ1-2; D may be TRBD1 (5 bases). CDR3 length: 13 residues. Looked up from germline, CDR1 is SGDLS and CDR2 is YYNGEE. Trimming left V 0 bases short and J 8 bases short, with 11 bases between. CDR3 amino acids: CASSVDLGRGYTF. In DNA, the CDR3 is TGTGCCAGCAGCGTAGATCTGGGGCGCGGCTACACCTTC.

This sequence joins TRBV24-1 and TRBJ2-1, with 7 nucleotides matching TRBD1. J lost 12 bases, V lost 3 bases, and 7 bases had no gene match. The CDR3 length is 13 residues. Germline V gene lookup returns CDR1 KGHDR and CDR2 SFDVKD. CDR3 coding DNA: TGTGCCACCAGTGATCGGGACAGTCTAGGGCAGTTCTTC. It codes for CATSDRDSLGQFF.